This T cell receptor (beta chain) was profiled in a study of vaccination and CD4 T cells after COVID-19. On this clonotype: Its antigen is as yet unknown.

The sample's treatment: roughly 10-day PBMC culture with coronavirus spike peptide pools or control peptides (ViraFEST assay). These CD4+ T cells came from an unexposed donor, sampled before the COVID-19 pandemic (2011-2018). V was cut by 3 bases and J by 2 bases, with 5 bases left in between. The CDR3 has 13 amino acids. The germline gives CDR1 DFQATT, CDR2 SNEGSKA (reference sequence). Researchers used the Oncomine TCR Beta short-read assay to sequence DNA from cultured CD4+ T cells. TCRdb processed the PCR reads anew with MiXCR; each CDR3 protein has one entry. This table holds 9,600 or so distinct CDR3 sequences, 40% to 50% found once.

This receptor was identified in a human donor in good health. The chain joins TRBV20-1 to TRBJ2-6; D is uncertain. Sequencing was done on a sample of CD4+ T cells from blood, cultured in vitro. The CDR3 region has the DNA TGCAGTGCTAGCCAGACTGGGGCCAACGTCCTGACTTTC. As protein: CSASQTGANVLTF.